This T cell receptor beta chain came from a study of PD-1 blockade in mismatch repair-deficient tumors (dated by TCRdb to 2016 to 2017). A note on the overall study: The trial enrolled about 90 consecutive patients with about a dozen mismatch repair-deficient cancer types between late 2013 and 2016, all previously treated and progressing. Deep sequencing of TCR CDR3 regions was used to track tumor-associated T cell clones in peripheral blood of patients responding to PD-1 blockade.

Results the study describes overall, beyond this receptor: Clones residing in the tumor, which were often undetectable in blood before treatment, expanded quickly after pembrolizumab and then contracted, generally before radiologic responses.

For every enrolled patient, mismatch repair deficiency was confirmed by either polymerase chain reaction or immunohistochemistry. TCR sequencing was carried out for a few patients who responded to pembrolizumab therapy. The phase II trial prospectively evaluated PD-1 blockade with pembrolizumab in advanced mismatch repair-deficient cancers, independent of tissue of origin. Peripheral blood T cell samples were collected serially, before PD-1 blockade began and at several time points afterward. The timing of each blood sample was reported as weeks after the first dose of pembrolizumab. To prepare the library, the immunoSEQ multiplex PCR assay was applied. TCRdb mirrors the immuneACCESS table, restricted to in-frame sequences. Some clones are absent from its copies; in checked studies, under half trace to an unresolved V gene, and the reason for the others is unknown. The sample includes over 100,000 clones, with more than 60% observed a single time. The ten biggest clones cover 4.7% of the sample.

Compared with germline, V lacks 0 bases and J lacks 8 bases; bases without a gene match: 5. The CDR3 numbers 15 residues from cysteine through phenylalanine. Only CDR3 DNA remains: 45 bases, in frame from the first base. The germline V gene (reference sequence) specifies GTSNPN as CDR1 and SVGIG as CDR2. With regard to this clone: Its antigen is not yet known. No base quality information exists; no much larger clone differs at one position.

The material sequenced was peripheral blood, taken 60 weeks after starting pembrolizumab. The chain uses TRBV30 and TRBJ2-1; 12 middle bases align to TRBD2. This receptor was taken from an adult with mismatch repair-deficient cancer. The DNA is as follows: TGTGCCTGGAGTGTACGGGCTAGCGGGAGGGATGAGCAGTTCTTC. Its protein is CAWSVRASGRDEQFF.